Sequencing of this T cell receptor (beta chain) was carried out in a study of shared clonotypes between healthy human individuals. Unsorted samples relied on about 100 million PBMCs, which served as the source of genomic DNA. Per the germline V gene, CDR1 is GTSNPN and CDR2 is SVGIG (reference sequence). Trimming shortened V by 2 bases and J by 1 base, and 6 bases separated the two germline ends. This CDR3 contains 13 residues. It was roughly 330 ng DNA, 28,000 or so T cell genomes, that went into each replicate PCR of unsorted PBMC. The data were produced by immunoSEQ multiplex PCR, yet TCRdb's version contains in-frame clones alone and is incomplete. The sample has about 480,000 clones; about four fifths are singletons.

This sequence originates from a woman aged 40 to 50 in good health. Some clones in this sample may be carry-over from other donors' samples. The sample taken for sequencing was PBMCs. The chain joins TRBV30 to TRBJ2-1; D may be TRBD2 (5 bases). CDR3 in DNA: TGTGCCTGGAGTATAGCGTCCTACAATGAGCAGTTCTTC. It is translated as CAWSIASYNEQFF. Combining the CDR3 with reference TRBV30 and TRBJ2-1 gives the whole variable domain SQTIHQWPATLVQPVGSPLSLECTVEGTSNPNLYWYRQAAGRGLQLLFYSVGIGQISSEVPQNLSASRPQDRQFILSSKKLLLSDSGFYLCAWSIASYNEQFFGPGTRLTVL.